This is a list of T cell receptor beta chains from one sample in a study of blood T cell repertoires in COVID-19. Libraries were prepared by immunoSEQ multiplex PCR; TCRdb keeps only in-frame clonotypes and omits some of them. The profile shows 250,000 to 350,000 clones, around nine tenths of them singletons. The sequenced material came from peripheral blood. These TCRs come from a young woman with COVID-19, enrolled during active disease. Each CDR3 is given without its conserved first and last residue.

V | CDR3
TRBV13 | ASSSRAGTDTQY
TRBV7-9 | ASSPDRGLGYT
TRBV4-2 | ASSQDRGPYGYT
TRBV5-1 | ASSSTGLAGSGELF
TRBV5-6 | ASIWQGASEQF
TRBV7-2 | ASSLGDSEQY
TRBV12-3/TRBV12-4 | ASSLQGGGYT
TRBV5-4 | ASSLGQGRDTQY
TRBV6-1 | ASSARTAPNTGELF
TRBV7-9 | AFSPGLTSGNTIY
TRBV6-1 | ASSEDRGQEAF
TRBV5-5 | ASSGGGQRNTEAF
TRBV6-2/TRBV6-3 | ASSYPPVHGNTEAF
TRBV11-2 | ASRHRDRVQETQY
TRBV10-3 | ATHGTGAGYSNQPQH
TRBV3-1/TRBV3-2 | ASSQGTSLYNEQF
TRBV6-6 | ASSFAPTGGQPQH
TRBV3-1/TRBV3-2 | ASSLSPSGANVLT
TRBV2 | ASSTAGGAYEQY
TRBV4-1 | ASSQAGEGVNTEAF
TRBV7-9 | ASSLGERNYNEQF
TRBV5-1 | ASSYPRPLAGGRNTGELF
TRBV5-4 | ASSSTGTSSGEQF
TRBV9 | ASSFGSEQF
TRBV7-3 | ASSQDPAGIGEQY
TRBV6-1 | ASSYSTAYEQY
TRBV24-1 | ATMKTGGGTDTQY
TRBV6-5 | ASSYSYRVKTEAF
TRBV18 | ASSTKQGADYGYT
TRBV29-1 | SVERTGEETQY
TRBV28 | ASSFRGLPNYGYT
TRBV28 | ASRRRRDSTYEQY
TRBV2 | ARSRGGARSAEAF
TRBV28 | ASRETFAKNIQY
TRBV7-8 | ASSLDRGEKLF
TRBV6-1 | ASSEVLAGVQEQF
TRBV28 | ASIPPDTGELF
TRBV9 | ASSGGQGVGQETQY
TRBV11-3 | ASSFSGLYTGELF
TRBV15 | ATSGGGPGGDQPQH
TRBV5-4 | ASSRRVSGHNEQF
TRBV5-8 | ASSLVGIGGYGYT
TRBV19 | ASSRLDIYGYT
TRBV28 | ASSTGQGALSEAF
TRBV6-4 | ARARGGGPRDIQY
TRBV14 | ASSPDRANSPLH
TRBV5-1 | ASSSDNSYGYT
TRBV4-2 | ASSQDSGSSYEQY
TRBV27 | ASSSGGAYEQY
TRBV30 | AWTRRGPSETQY
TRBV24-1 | ATSEQGSNQPQH
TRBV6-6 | ASSFTEVSDIQY
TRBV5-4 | ASSLVLAGVDTQY
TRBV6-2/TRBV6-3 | ASSEGSSGANVLT
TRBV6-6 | ASSLLKRSYNEQF
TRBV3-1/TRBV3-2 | ASRLQGNTEAF
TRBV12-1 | ASSPATGETNYGYT